This T cell receptor (beta chain) was identified during a study of blood T cell repertoires in COVID-19. For the study at large: Samples taken during acute and convalescent COVID-19 were collected in the United States, Italy and Spain. PBMCs, B-cell-depleted T cells, or T cells provided the cDNA or gDNA that made up the material.

Data came from immunoSEQ multiplex PCR; TCRdb stores just in-frame clones and leaves some out. Counted here are 150,000 to 200,000 clones, about 86% occurring once; the ten biggest clones make up 3.7%. The sample was peripheral blood. The TCR sequence derives from a man between 18 and 29 years old with active or convalescent COVID-19.

CDR3 in DNA: TGTGCCAGCAGCTTGGCCTTGACGGGAGTCTATGGCTACACCTTC. It yields the protein CASSLALTGVYGYTF. This sequence joins TRBV5-4 and TRBJ1-2; D not resolved. The length of the CDR3 is 15 residues. CDR1 and CDR2 from the germline V gene are SGHNT and YYREEE (reference sequence). Trimming stripped 0 bases from V and 4 bases from J, with 13 bases between.